The 11 T cell receptor beta chains listed next were all sequenced from one sample in a study of identical twins. TCRdb used MiXCR to reprocess the 5' RACE reads, holding one entry per CDR3 protein. In the table there are approximately 300,000 distinct CDR3 sequences, roughly 9.8% of which are singletons. The same data also contributed to another study, on yellow fever vaccine responses in identical twins.

Sequencing was done on a sample of CD8+ T cells sorted from blood. These receptors all come from a woman between 18 and 30 years old in good health.

This chain connects TRBV14 to TRBJ2-1; tentatively, D is TRBD1 (6 bases). The CDR3 length is 13 residues. V lost 0 bases and J lost 9, with 9 bases in between. Germline CDR1 SGHDN, CDR2 FVKESK. The CDR3 loop is CASSQEQGGEQFF. The CDR3 DNA follows: TGTGCCAGCAGCCAAGAACAAGGGGGTGAGCAGTTCTTC.

Ten or more counts support this clonotype. V is TRBV28 and J is TRBJ2-3; a possible D gene is TRBD2 (6 bases). CDR1 and CDR2 (germline): MDHEN, SYDVKM. The CDR3 spans 15 residues. V was clipped by 0 bases and J by 3 bases, with 10 bases between them. The CDR3 is CASSLWGSGTDTQYF. The CDR3 DNA reads as TGTGCCAGCAGTTTATGGGGGAGCGGGACAGATACGCAGTATTTT.

Concerning this clonotype itself: This may stem from a read error, because a much larger clone lies one nucleotide away. This chain links TRBV4-1 with TRBJ2-5; 8 bases match TRBD1. Germline V gives CDR1 MGHRA, CDR2 YSYEKL. The CDR3 covers 14 residues. After removal of 2 bases from V and 5 bases from J, the junction contained 4 bases not matched to a gene. CDR3 residues: CASSQRDRRETQYF. The CDR3 DNA reads TGCGCCAGCAGCCAAAGGGACAGGCGTGAGACCCAGTACTTC.

The chain carries TRBV6-1 and TRBJ2-5; 9 positions match TRBD2. Looked up from germline, CDR1 is MNHNS and CDR2 is SASEGT. This CDR3 is built from 15 residues. Trimming removed 4 bases from V and 5 bases from J; junction bases left unmatched: 8. As DNA, the CDR3 is TGTGCCAGCAGTGTCTTCCGACTAGCGGAGGAGACCCAGTACTTC. As protein: CASSVFRLAEETQYF.

The rearrangement uses TRBV5-1 and TRBJ2-7, with TRBD2 matching over 12 bases. CDR1 is SGHRS, CDR2 YFSETQ, per germline. The CDR3 sequence is 16 residues long. The V gene end was trimmed by 4 bases and the J gene end by 2 bases; junction bases not matched to a gene: 7. The CDR3, as DNA: TGCGCCAGCAGCCTCCGGACTAGCGGGGAGCCCTACGAGCAGTACTTC. It yields the protein CASSLRTSGEPYEQYF.

This clonotype was counted only a few times. The chain joins TRBV4-1 to TRBJ2-7, with TRBD2 matching over 8 bases. CDR3 length: 15 amino acids. Germline V gene data show CDR1 as MGHRA and CDR2 as YSYEKL. The V and J ends lost 1 base and 4 bases, in that order; junction bases with no gene match: 6. As DNA, the CDR3 is TGCGCCAGCAGCCAAGTGGGGACTAGTATTTACGAGCAGTACTTC. Translating it yields CASSQVGTSIYEQYF.

J is TRBJ2-5 and V is TRBV7-3, with 12 positions matching TRBD2. Germline values: CDR1 SGHTA, CDR2 FQGTGA. Germline trimming cut 6 bases from V and 2 bases from J; bases unmatched to any gene: 4. This CDR3 spans 15 amino acids. CDR3 coding DNA: TGTGCCAGCAGTGCTAGCGGGGGGGCACAAGAGACCCAGTACTTC. It is translated as CASSASGGAQETQYF.

This clonotype was seen more than once but under ten times. The V call is TRBV10-1, the J call TRBJ2-2; D is undetermined. V was trimmed by 3 bases and J by 5 bases, leaving 7 bases between them. Germline V CDR1 and CDR2: WNHNN, SYGVQD (reference sequence). The CDR3 runs 13 residues. CDR3 loop: CASSEWETGELFF. The CDR3 nucleotides are TGCGCCAGCAGTGAATGGGAAACCGGGGAGCTGTTTTTT.

This chain connects TRBV11-2 to TRBJ1-2, with 7 nucleotides matching TRBD1. In germline, CDR1 is SGHAT, CDR2 FQNNGV. V was clipped by 3 bases and J by 6 bases; unmatched bases: 4. The CDR3 spans 13 residues. The CDR3 sequence is CASSLGGTDGYTF. The CDR3 nucleotides are TGTGCCAGCAGCTTGGGAGGGACAGATGGCTACACCTTC.

Notes on this clonotype: This sequence may be a read error, since a much larger clone differs from it by one base. The chain employs TRBV29-1 and TRBJ2-7; D assignment may be TRBD1 or TRBD2 (5 bases each). Deletions cut 8 bases from V and 0 bases from J, with 23 bases between. The CDR3 is 16 residues long. The V gene's germline CDR1 is SQVTM and CDR2 ANQGSEA. For the CDR3, the DNA is TGCAGCATTGTGGACGCGAGGGGAAACCCCTCCTACGAGCAGTACTTC. It translates to CSIVDARGNPSYEQYF.

This clonotype was detected a few times. The chain uses TRBV10-3 and TRBJ1-1; no firm D call. Per the germline V gene, CDR1 is ENHRY and CDR2 is SYGVKD. The CDR3 runs to 13 residues. Trimming cost V 1 base and J 8 bases, with 11 bases left between them. In DNA form, the CDR3 reads TGTGCCATCAGTGAGTTCCGGGTTCAGGAAGCTTTCTTT. Protein sequence: CAISEFRVQEAFF.